One and the same sample provided the 10 T cell receptor beta chains below, sequenced in a study of early T cells in non-severe SARS-CoV-2 infection (dated by TCRdb to about 2021). Receptors were amplified or captured by 5' RACE. These reads were obtained on a NextSeq 500. In TCRdb, the public reads were trimmed at Q25 with fastp and aligned with MiXCR, with productive beta chains retained. One record per CDR3 amino acid sequence lists the most common genes and DNA. The sample yields around 84,000 distinct CDR3 sequences; around 14% were counted once. The ten largest clones capture about 6.7% of the sample. Sample: whole blood. All receptors derive from an adult who was a healthcare worker with PCR-confirmed SARS-CoV-2 infection or an uninfected control (not recorded which).

Points on this clonotype: A much larger clonotype is one base distant, so this may be a read error. V and J are TRBV29-1 and TRBJ1-4, with D perhaps TRBD1 (6 bases). This CDR3 has 13 amino acids. Germline CDR1 SQVTM, CDR2 ANQGSEA. Trimming pared 5 bases from V and 7 bases from J, leaving 14 bases between. The CDR3 here is CSVSAEGGEKLFF. CDR3 nucleotides: TGCAGCGTTTCAGCGGAAGGGGGTGAAAAACTGTTTTTT.

The rearrangement links TRBV4-1 to TRBJ2-7, with 9 bases that match TRBD2. Germline V gene sequence: CDR1 MGHRA, CDR2 YSYEKL. Trimming at V came to 4 bases and at J to 0 bases, leaving 13 bases not matched to a gene. The CDR3 has 18 residues. CDR3 protein: CASSLLNILAGSSYEQYF. As DNA, the CDR3 is TGCGCCAGCAGCCTACTGAACATACTAGCGGGTAGCTCCTACGAGCAGTACTTC.

The chain uses TRBV5-1 and TRBJ2-5, with 8 bases identical to TRBD2. This CDR3 spans 15 amino acids. The V segment lost 4 bases and the J segment 2 bases; nucleotides outside the gene matches: 7. Germline V gives CDR1 SGHRS, CDR2 YFSETQ. CDR3 nucleotides: TGCGCCAGCAGCACCGGGACTAGAGGTCAAGAGACCCAGTACTTC. Amino acid sequence: CASSTGTRGQETQYF.

This clonotype has more than one count but fewer than ten. The chain employs TRBV5-1 and TRBJ2-1; D unresolved. Germline V gene sequence: CDR1 SGHRS, CDR2 YFSETQ. Deletions cut 5 bases from V and 6 bases from J, with 15 bases between. This CDR3 is 14 amino acids long. CDR3 in amino acids: CASRGPASGNEQFF. DNA for the CDR3: TGCGCCAGCAGAGGGCCCGCCTCGGGCAATGAGCAGTTCTTC.

This clonotype was seen a handful of times. V gene TRBV29-1 combines with J gene TRBJ2-1; TRBD2 matches 16 bases. CDR1 and CDR2 (germline): SQVTM, ANQGSEA. The CDR3 is 17 residues long. Germline trimming cut 3 bases from V and 2 bases from J; bases unmatched to any gene: 4. CDR3 residues: CSVDGTSGRAAYNEQFF. The CDR3 bases are TGCAGCGTTGATGGGACTAGCGGGAGGGCCGCCTACAATGAGCAGTTCTTC.

This chain joins TRBV7-9 and TRBJ2-7; TRBD2 aligns across 9 bases. Germline CDR1 and CDR2: SEHNR and FQNEAQ (reference sequence). The CDR3 is made up of 15 amino acids. Unmatched junction bases numbered 3, after V lost 1 base and J lost 2 bases. For the CDR3, the DNA is TGTGCCAGCAGCTTAGAGGCTAGCGGGACCTACGAGCAGTACTTC. This codes for CASSLEASGTYEQYF.

This clonotype was counted at least ten times. The chain combines TRBV7-6 with TRBJ2-7; TRBD2 agrees at 7 bases. Germline assignment: CDR1 SGHVS and CDR2 FNYEAQ. After removal of 8 bases from V and 7 bases from J, the junction contained 14 bases not matched to a gene. The CDR3 consists of 14 residues. The CDR3 spells CASSWGGDDWEQYF. The CDR3, as DNA: TGTGCCAGCTCCTGGGGGGGGGATGACTGGGAGCAGTACTTC.

This clonotype was detected ten times or more. The J gene is TRBJ1-2, the V gene TRBV19; the D is unclear. The length of the CDR3 is 14 residues. Per germline, CDR1 LNHDA and CDR2 SQIVND (reference sequence). The V and J ends lost 3 bases and 7 bases respectively, with 15 bases between them. The CDR3 loop reads CASSIGGAVSGYTF. The CDR3 coding sequence is TGTGCCAGTAGTATCGGAGGAGCGGTTAGTGGCTACACCTTC.

This clonotype has at least ten counts. This chain joins TRBV7-9 and TRBJ2-7; 8 bases are a match to TRBD2. V lost 7 bases, J lost 2 bases, and 10 bases stayed unmatched. This CDR3 has 15 amino acids. Germline V lookup: CDR1 SEHNR, CDR2 FQNEAQ (reference sequence). CDR3 sequence: CASTQLAGGPYEQYF. CDR3 coding DNA: TGTGCCAGCACCCAACTCGCGGGAGGCCCCTACGAGCAGTACTTC.

This clonotype was counted at least ten times. CDR3 protein: CASTRGPGLAVNEQFF. The CDR3 coding sequence is TGTGCCAGCACCCGAGGGCCGGGACTAGCGGTGAATGAGCAGTTCTTC. The V call is TRBV6-5, the J call TRBJ2-1; 11 nucleotides align to TRBD2. With V trimmed by 7 bases and J by 7 bases, 12 bases remained unmatched. Looked up from germline, CDR1 is MNHEY and CDR2 is SVGAGI. The CDR3 covers 16 residues.